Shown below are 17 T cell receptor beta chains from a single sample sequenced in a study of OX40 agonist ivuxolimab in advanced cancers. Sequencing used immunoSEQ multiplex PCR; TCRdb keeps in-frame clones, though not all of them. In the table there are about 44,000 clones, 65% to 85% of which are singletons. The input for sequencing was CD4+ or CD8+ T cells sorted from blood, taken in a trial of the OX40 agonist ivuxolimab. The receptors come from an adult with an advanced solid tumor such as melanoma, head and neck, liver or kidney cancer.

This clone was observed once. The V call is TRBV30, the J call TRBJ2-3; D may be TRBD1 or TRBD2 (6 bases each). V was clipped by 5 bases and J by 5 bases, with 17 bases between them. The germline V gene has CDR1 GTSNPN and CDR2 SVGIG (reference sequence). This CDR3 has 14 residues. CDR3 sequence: CAWGGQGEIDTQYF. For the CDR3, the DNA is TGTGCCTGGGGGGGGCAGGGAGAGATAGATACGCAGTATTTT.

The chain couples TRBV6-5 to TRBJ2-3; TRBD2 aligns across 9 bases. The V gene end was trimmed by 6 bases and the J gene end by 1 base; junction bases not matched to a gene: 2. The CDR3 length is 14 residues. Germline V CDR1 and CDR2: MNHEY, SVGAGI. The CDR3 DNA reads TGTGCCAGCAGGTGGACTAGCGGCACAGATACGCAGTATTTT. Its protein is CASRWTSGTDTQYF.

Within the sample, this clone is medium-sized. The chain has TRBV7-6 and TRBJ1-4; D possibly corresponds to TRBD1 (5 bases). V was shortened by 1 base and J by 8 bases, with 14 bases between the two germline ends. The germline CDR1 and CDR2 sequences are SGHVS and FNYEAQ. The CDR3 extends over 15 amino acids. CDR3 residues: CASSLGRGVGEKLFF. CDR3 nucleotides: TGTGCCAGCAGCTTAGGGAGGGGAGTGGGGGAAAAACTGTTTTTT.

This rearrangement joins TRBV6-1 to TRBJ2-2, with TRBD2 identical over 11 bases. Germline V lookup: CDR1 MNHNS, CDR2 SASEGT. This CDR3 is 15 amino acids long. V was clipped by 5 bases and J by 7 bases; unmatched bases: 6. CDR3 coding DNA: TGTGCCAGCAGTACTAGCGGGAGACGGAACGGGGAGCTGTTTTTT. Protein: CASSTSGRRNGELFF.

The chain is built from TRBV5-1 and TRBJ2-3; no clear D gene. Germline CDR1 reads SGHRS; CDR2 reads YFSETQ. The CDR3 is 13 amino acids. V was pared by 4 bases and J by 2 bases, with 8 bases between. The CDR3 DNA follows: TGCGCCAGCAGCCCAACCCCCACAGATACGCAGTATTTT. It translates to CASSPTPTDTQYF.

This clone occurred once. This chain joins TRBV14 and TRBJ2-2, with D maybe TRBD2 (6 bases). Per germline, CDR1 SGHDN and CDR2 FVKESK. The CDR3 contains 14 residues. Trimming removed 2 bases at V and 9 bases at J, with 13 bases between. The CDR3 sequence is CASSQLGGRRELFF. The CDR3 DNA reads TGTGCCAGCAGCCAACTCGGGGGTCGTCGGGAGCTGTTTTTT.

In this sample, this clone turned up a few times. Here the CDR3 DNA reads TGTGCCAGCAGCTTTCGGGGGAAAGGCACAGATACGCAGTATTTT. Translation: CASSFRGKGTDTQYF. The chain carries TRBV5-4 and TRBJ2-3; maybe TRBD2 (6 bases). Germline V gene data show CDR1 as SGHNT and CDR2 as YYREEE (reference sequence). The CDR3 is 15 amino acids. V dropped 2 bases and J dropped 1 base, with 11 bases sitting between them.

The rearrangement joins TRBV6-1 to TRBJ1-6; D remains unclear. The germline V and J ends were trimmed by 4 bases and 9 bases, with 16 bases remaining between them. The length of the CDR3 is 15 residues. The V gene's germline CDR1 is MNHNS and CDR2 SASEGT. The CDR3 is CASSVGWLRGSPLHF. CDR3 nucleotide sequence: TGTGCCAGCAGTGTAGGCTGGCTTCGAGGTTCACCCCTCCACTTT.

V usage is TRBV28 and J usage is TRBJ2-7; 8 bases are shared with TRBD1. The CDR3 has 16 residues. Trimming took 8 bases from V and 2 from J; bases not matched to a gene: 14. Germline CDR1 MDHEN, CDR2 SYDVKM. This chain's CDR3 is CASLPAPGQATYEQYF. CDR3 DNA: TGTGCCAGCCTTCCTGCTCCGGGACAGGCGACCTACGAGCAGTACTTC. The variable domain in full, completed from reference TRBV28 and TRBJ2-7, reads DVKVTQSSRYLVKRTGEKVFLECVQDMDHENMFWYRQDPGLGLRLIYFSYDVKMKEKGDIPEGYSVSREKKERFSLILESASTNQTSMYLCASLPAPGQATYEQYFGPGTRLTVT.

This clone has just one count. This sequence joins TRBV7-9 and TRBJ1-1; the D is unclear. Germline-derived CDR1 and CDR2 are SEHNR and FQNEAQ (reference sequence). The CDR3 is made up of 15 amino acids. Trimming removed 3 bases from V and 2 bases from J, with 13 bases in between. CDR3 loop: CASSLTESTNTEAFF. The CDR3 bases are TGTGCCAGCAGCTTGACCGAGTCTACAAACACTGAAGCTTTCTTT.

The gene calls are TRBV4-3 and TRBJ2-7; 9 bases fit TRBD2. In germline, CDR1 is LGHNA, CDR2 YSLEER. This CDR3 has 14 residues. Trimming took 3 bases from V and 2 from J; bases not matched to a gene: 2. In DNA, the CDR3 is TGCGCCAGCAGCCAGCGGGAGGGAGCCTACGAGCAGTACTTC. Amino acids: CASSQREGAYEQYF.

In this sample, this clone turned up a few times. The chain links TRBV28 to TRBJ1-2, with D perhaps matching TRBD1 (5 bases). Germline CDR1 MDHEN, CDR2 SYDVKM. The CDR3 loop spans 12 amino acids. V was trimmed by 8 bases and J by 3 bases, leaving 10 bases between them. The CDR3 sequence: CASAGVDYGYTF. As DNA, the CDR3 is TGTGCCAGCGCGGGGGTAGACTATGGCTACACCTTC.

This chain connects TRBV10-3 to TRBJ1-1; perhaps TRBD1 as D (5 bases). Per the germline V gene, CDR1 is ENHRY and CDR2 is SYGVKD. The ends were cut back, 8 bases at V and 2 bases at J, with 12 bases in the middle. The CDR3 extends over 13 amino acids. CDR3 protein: CAISGQTNTEAFF. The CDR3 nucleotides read TGTGCCATCTCGGGGCAGACCAACACTGAAGCTTTCTTT.

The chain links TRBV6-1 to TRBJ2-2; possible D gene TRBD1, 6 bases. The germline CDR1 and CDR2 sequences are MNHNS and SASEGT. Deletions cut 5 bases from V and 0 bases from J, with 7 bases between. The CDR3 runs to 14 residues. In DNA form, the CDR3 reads TGTGCCAGCAGTCGGGACACGAACACCGGGGAGCTGTTTTTT. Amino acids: CASSRDTNTGELFF.

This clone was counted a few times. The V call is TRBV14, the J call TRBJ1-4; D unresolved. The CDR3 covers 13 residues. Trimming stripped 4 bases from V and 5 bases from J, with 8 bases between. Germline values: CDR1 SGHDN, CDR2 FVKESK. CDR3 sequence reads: CASSRTYNEKLFF. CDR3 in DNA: TGTGCCAGCAGCCGGACTTACAATGAAAAACTGTTTTTT.

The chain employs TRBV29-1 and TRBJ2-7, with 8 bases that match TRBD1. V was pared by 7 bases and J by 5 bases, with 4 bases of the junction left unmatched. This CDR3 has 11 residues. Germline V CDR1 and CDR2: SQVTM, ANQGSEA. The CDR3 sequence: CSARTGNEQYF. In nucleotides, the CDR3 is TGCAGCGCTCGGACAGGGAACGAGCAGTACTTC.

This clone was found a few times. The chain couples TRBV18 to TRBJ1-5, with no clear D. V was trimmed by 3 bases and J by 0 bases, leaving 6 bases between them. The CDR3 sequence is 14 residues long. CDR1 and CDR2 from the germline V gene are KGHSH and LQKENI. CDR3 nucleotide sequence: TGTGCCAGCTCACCGGGAGCTAGCAATCAGCCCCAGCATTTT. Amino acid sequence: CASSPGASNQPQHF. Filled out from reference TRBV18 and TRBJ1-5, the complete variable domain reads NAGVMQNPRHLVRRRGQEARLRCSPMKGHSHVYWYRQLPEEGLKFMVYLQKENIIDESGMPKERFSAEFPKEGPSILRIQQVVRGDSAAYFCASSPGASNQPQHFGDGTRLSIL.